This TCR beta chain came from a study of CD8 T cells in Susac syndrome. Random-hexamer reverse transcription was applied to roughly 0.5 to 1 ug RNA. TCRdb processed the immunoSEQ multiplex PCR reads anew with MiXCR; each CDR3 protein has one entry. The sample has some 110,000 distinct CDR3 sequences; 96% are singletons. CD8+ and CD4+ T cells were negatively isolated; TEMRA cells were FACS-enriched. This clonotype came up a few times. The CDR3 runs to 14 residues. Trimming pared 5 bases from V and 5 bases from J, leaving 14 bases between. Per germline, CDR1 MNHNS and CDR2 SASEGT. The rearrangement uses TRBV6-1 and TRBJ2-3; a possible D gene is TRBD1 (6 bases). This TCR was sampled from a human donor with Susac syndrome. Source material: CD4+ T cells from PBMCs. CDR3 sequence: CASSQGSARDTQYF. CDR3 DNA sequence: TGTGCCAGCAGTCAGGGGTCCGCCAGAGATACGCAGTATTTT.